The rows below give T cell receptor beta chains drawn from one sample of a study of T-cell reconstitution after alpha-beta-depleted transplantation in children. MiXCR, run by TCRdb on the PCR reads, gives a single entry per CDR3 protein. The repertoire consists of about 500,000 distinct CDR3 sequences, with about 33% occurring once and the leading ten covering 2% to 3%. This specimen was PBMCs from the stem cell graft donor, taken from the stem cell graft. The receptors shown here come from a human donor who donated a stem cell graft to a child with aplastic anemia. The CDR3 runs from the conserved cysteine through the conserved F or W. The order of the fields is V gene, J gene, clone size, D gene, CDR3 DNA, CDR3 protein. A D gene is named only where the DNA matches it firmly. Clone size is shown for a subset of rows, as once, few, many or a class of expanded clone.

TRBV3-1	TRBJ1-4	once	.	TGTGCCAGCAGTCAAGGTTGGCAGTGGGAGGAAAAACTGTTTTTT	CASSQGWQWEEKLFF
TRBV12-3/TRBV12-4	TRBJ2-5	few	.	TGTGCCAGTGCCGAGGTCCAAGAGACCCAGTACTTC	CASAEVQETQYF
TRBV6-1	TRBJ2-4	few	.	TGTGCCAGCAGAACCACAACCGATACTACAGGGACAAAAAACATTCAGTACTTC	CASRTTTDTTGTKNIQYF
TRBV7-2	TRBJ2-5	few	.	TGTGCCAGCAGCAAGGGACTCGTCCAAGAGACCCAGTACTTC	CASSKGLVQETQYF
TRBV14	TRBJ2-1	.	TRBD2	TGTGCCAGCAGCCTTACTAGCGGGAGAGCTTTTGAGCAGTTCTTC	CASSLTSGRAFEQFF
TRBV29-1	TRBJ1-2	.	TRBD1	TGCAGCGTTGAGGGGACAGCAAGTGGCTACACCTTC	CSVEGTASGYTF
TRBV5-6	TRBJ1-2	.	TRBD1	TGTGCCAGCAGACCGACAGGGGGAAATGGCTACACCTTC	CASRPTGGNGYTF
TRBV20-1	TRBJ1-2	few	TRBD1	TGCAGTGCTAGAGAGGGGACAGCGCTTCCTGGCTACACCTTC	CSAREGTALPGYTF
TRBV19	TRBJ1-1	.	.	TGTGCCAGTATGGTAGGTTTGAACACTGAAGCTTTCTTT	CASMVGLNTEAFF
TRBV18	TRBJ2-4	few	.	TGTGCCAGCTCACCAAAGTCCGGGACGCACGATAGGGGTAAAAACATTCAGTACTTC	CASSPKSGTHDRGKNIQYF
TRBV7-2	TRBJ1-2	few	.	TGTGCCAGCAGCCCTAGAAACAGGGTCTATGGCTACACCTTC	CASSPRNRVYGYTF
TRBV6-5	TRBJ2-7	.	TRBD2	TGTGCCAGCAGTTACTTCACCCCTCAGACTAGCCAGCAGTACTTC	CASSYFTPQTSQQYF
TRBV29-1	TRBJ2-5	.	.	TGCAGCGCGGACAGTTTGCAAGAGACCCAGTACTTC	CSADSLQETQYF
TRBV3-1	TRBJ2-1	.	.	TGTGCCAGCAGCCAAGGGTCCTCAGTTGGCGATGAGCAGTTCTTC	CASSQGSSVGDEQFF
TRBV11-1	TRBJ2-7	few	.	TGTGCCAGCAGCTCATTCCCCAAGGTGAACGGCTTTTCTTACGAGCAGCACTTC	CASSSFPKVNGFSYEQHF
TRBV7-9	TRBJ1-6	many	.	TGTGCCAGCCACGACAGCCGCTCCTATAATTCACCCCTCCACTTT	CASHDSRSYNSPLHF
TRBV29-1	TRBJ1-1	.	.	TGCAGCGTCCAGCACCGGGACGGGAGCACTGAAGCTTTCTTT	CSVQHRDGSTEAFF
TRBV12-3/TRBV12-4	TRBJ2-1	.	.	TGTGCCAGCAGCATTGGAGCCAATGAGCAGTTCTTC	CASSIGANEQFF
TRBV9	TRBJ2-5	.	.	TGTGCCAGCAGCCTTGGGTGGACGGGGCAAGAGACCCAGTACTTC	CASSLGWTGQETQYF
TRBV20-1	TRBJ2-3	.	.	TGCAGTGCTAGCCAAAAGAGTTACACAGATACGCAGTATTTT	CSASQKSYTDTQYF
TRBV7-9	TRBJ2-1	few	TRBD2	TGTGCCAGCAGCTCCGGACTAGCAGGGTACTCCTACAATGAGCAGTTCTTC	CASSSGLAGYSYNEQFF
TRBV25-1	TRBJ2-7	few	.	TGTGCCAGCAGTGAATGGGGAGCTCACGAGCAGTACTTC	CASSEWGAHEQYF
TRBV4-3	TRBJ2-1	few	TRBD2	TGCGCCAGCAGCCTAGCCGGGACTAGACCTAATGAGCAGTTCTTC	CASSLAGTRPNEQFF
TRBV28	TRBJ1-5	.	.	TGTGCCATGGGCCCCGGGGGGCTCTGCGGGGGCCAGCCCCAGCATTTT	CAMGPGGLCGGQPQHF
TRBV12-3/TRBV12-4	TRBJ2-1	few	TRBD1	TGTGCCAGCAGTAACAGGACAGGGGGCTTTTTCAGCTCCTACAATGAGCAGTTCTTC	CASSNRTGGFFSSYNEQFF
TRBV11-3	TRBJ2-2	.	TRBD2	TGTGCCAGCAGCTTAGGAGCGGGAGGCTACACCGGGGAGCTGTTTTTT	CASSLGAGGYTGELFF
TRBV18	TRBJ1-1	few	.	TGTGCCAGCTCCCTCATAGTGGGGAAGAACACTGAAGCTTTCTTT	CASSLIVGKNTEAFF
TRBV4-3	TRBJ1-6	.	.	TGCGCCAGCAGCCAAGGAGTGGTTCGTTCACCCCTCCACTTT	CASSQGVVRSPLHF
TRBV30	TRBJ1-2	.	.	TGTGCCTGGAGTGTAAACGGTCCCCGAGGCTACACCTTC	CAWSVNGPRGYTF
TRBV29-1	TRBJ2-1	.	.	TGCAGCCCCACCCGAGGGACCACCGCCGATGAGCAGTTCTTC	CSPTRGTTADEQFF
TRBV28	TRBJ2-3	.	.	TGTGCCAGCAGTCAGGGGGGACAAACAGATACGCAGTATTTT	CASSQGGQTDTQYF
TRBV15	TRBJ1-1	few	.	TGTGCCACCAGCAGAGGGACTAATTGGGAAGCTTTCTTT	CATSRGTNWEAFF
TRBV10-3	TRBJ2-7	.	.	TGTGCCATCAGCCCGGGATCTCCACCTCTGGAGCAGTACTTC	CAISPGSPPLEQYF
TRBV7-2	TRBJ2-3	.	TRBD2	TGTGCCAGCCGAGCGGGAGGGGGCACAGATACGCAGTATTTT	CASRAGGGTDTQYF
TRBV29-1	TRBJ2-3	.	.	TGCAGCGGGAGAGGGGACACAGATACGCAGTATTTT	CSGRGDTDTQYF
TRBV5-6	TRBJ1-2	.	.	TGTGCCAGCAGCTTGGATAAGGGGGGGCACTATGGCTACACCTTC	CASSLDKGGHYGYTF
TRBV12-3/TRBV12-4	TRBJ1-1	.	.	TGTGCCAGCAGTTTCCGGGACCGTGAAGCTTTCTTT	CASSFRDREAFF
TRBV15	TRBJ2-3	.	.	TGTGCCACCAGCAGAGATCAGGATACGCAGTATTTT	CATSRDQDTQYF
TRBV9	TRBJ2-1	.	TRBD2	TGTGCCAGCAGCGAGACTAGCGGGAGGCCCTCCTACAATGAGCAGTTCTTC	CASSETSGRPSYNEQFF
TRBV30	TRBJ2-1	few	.	TGTGCCTGGAGTGTTAGACGGATCAATGAGCAGTTCTTC	CAWSVRRINEQFF
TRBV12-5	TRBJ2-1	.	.	TGTGCTAGTGGTCCCTCCACTAGATACAATGAGCAGTTCTTC	CASGPSTRYNEQFF
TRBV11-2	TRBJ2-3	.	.	TGTGCCAGCAGCTTGGGCGCCGGGCTGAACACAGATACGCAGTATTTT	CASSLGAGLNTDTQYF
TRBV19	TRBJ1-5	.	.	TGTGCCAGTAGTGCCAGTAAAAAATCGGGCAATCAGCCCCAGCATTTT	CASSASKKSGNQPQHF
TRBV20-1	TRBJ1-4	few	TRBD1	TGCAGTGTACGACAGGGGGTGTTTGAAAAACTGTTTTTT	CSVRQGVFEKLFF
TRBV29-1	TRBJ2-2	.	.	TGCAGCGGTATGGCCGGGGAGCTGTTTTTT	CSGMAGELFF
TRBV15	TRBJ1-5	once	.	TGTGCCACAAGCGAGATCAATCAGCCCCAGCATTTT	CATSEINQPQHF
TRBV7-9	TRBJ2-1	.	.	TGTGCCAGCAGCTCGCAGGAACCCCAGGTGGAGCAGTTCTTC	CASSSQEPQVEQFF
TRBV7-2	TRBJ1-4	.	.	TGTGCCAGCAGCTTATCTCGGGAAAAACTGTTTTTT	CASSLSREKLFF
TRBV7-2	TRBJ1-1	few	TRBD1	TGTGCCAGCAGCTTCCTCCCGGGACAGGCCGCGGCTGAAGCTTTCTTT	CASSFLPGQAAAEAFF
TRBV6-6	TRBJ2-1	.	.	TGTGCCAGCAGTTACCCAGGCGATGAGCAGTTCTTC	CASSYPGDEQFF
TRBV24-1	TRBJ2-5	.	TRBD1	TGTGCCACCAGTGATACTCCGGACAGGGGGGCGGGAGAGACCCAGTACTTC	CATSDTPDRGAGETQYF
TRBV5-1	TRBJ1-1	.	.	TGCGCCAGCAGCTTGGCAGGGGCCGGGCACACTGAAGCTTTCTTT	CASSLAGAGHTEAFF
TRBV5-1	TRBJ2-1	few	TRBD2	TGCGCCAGCAGCTTGGGCGGGAGAATCTCCTACAATGAGCAGTTCTTC	CASSLGGRISYNEQFF
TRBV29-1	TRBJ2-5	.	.	TGCAGCGTTGAGGGGGGGGCCCAGGAGACCCAGTACTTC	CSVEGGAQETQYF
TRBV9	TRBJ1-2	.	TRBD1	TGTGCCAGCAGCGTAGGACAGGGCAGTCCTAGCTACACCTTC	CASSVGQGSPSYTF
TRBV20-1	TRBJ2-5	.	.	TGCAGTGCCAGAGTAGGGGAAGAGACCCAGTACTTC	CSARVGEETQYF
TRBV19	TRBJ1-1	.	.	TGTGCCAGTAGTATCTTCCAGGGGTCGGGGACTGAAGCTTTCTTT	CASSIFQGSGTEAFF
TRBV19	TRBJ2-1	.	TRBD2	TGTGCCAGTAGTGCCCCTAGCGGCTACAATGAGCAGTTCTTC	CASSAPSGYNEQFF
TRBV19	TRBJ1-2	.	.	TGTGCCAGTAGTACCGTAGTAGTTAACTATGGCTACACCTTC	CASSTVVVNYGYTF